This T cell receptor (beta chain) was identified in a study of blood T cells in healthy people across ages. Study at large: About one barcoded TCR beta cDNA was captured per two T cells.

This CDR3 has 18 residues. V was clipped by 4 bases and J by 5 bases, with 24 bases between them. Germline V gene lookup returns CDR1 LGHDT and CDR2 YNNKEL (reference sequence). Alongside a J-beta primer mix, a sample-barcoded 5' primer served in a second PCR lasting roughly 7 to 11 cycles. A tag from a template-switch adaptor with 12 random nucleotides marked each cDNA molecule. Researchers report that each sample yielded at least 3 million CDR3-containing paired-end reads. TCRdb analysed the 5' RACE reads with MiXCR anew, one entry per CDR3 protein. The repertoire holds about 1.4 million distinct CDR3 sequences, 59% seen once, with about 6.7% in the top ten.

The sample consisted of blood. The chain has TRBV3-1 and TRBJ1-5, with a possible D match to TRBD1 (5 bases). This sequence was found in a man younger than 35 in good health. The CDR3 bases are TGTGCCAGCAGCCCCCCAGGGAGAGGGTTTGGTCTACATCAGCCCCAGCATTTT. Its translation: CASSPPGRGFGLHQPQHF.